The present entry profiles one T cell receptor (beta chain) with its context. What this receptor recognizes is not known. Base qualities are missing; no much larger clone stands one base away. The sample comes from a study of blood T cell repertoires in COVID-19 (dated by TCRdb to 2020 to 2021). Regarding the complete study: Samples covering the acute and convalescent phases of COVID-19 were provided by collaborators in the United States, Italy and Spain. Deeply sampled blood TCRbeta repertoires from subjects exposed to, actively infected with, or recovered from COVID-19 were included in the dataset. Where available, HLA class I and class II types were taken from metadata supplied by the sample provider and were not determined by assay-based typing. The repertoires were made available in a free public database intended to serve as a resource for research on the immune response to SARS-CoV-2. The samples were drawn from the first 160 participants of the ongoing ImmuneRACE study and from over 950 subjects provided by 6 global collaborators. The prospective study material was composed of cDNA or gDNA derived from T cells, B-cell-depleted T cells, or PBMCs. Nearly every sample came with metadata listing a de-identified subject ID, COVID-19 status, age in years and sex.

Overall study results and their limits: The quantity of clinical and demographic metadata differed by source and by participant and was supplied without curation.

The immunoSEQ Assay, a bias-controlled multiplex PCR, was used to amplify TCRbeta CDR3 regions from genomic DNA. In the authors' own workflow: Nucleated cell counts per sample were estimated from amplification of reference gene primers within the assay. To quantify the absolute abundance of each unique TCRbeta CDR3 rearrangement, sequence reads were collapsed and filtered. For each sample, productive Simpson clonality was calculated by taking the square root of Simpson's diversity index across productive rearrangements. Imported from immuneACCESS, the table was reduced by TCRdb to in-frame sequences with V and J called. These copies leave out some clones; in studies compared against another copy, an unresolved V gene accounts for under half, and the cause of the remainder is not known. D and trimming come from the DNA, and the V and J calls and clone size come from that table. Here the sample has approximately 120,000 clones; 79% occur a single time. Clones ranked in the top ten supply 37% of the sample.

Reading from cysteine to phenylalanine, the CDR3 counts 12 amino acids. The sequence is cut down to CDR3 DNA, 36 bases in frame from base 1. The CDR1 and CDR2 encoded by the germline V gene are MNHEY and SVGAGI. V ends up 6 bases short and J 3 bases short, with an unmatched junction base count of 2. Each collaborating institution followed its own protocols to collect whole blood in K2EDTA tubes. Collaborator samples were shipped for TCRbeta analysis as frozen whole blood, isolated PBMCs, or DNA extracted from either sample type. The chain is assembled from TRBV6-5 and TRBJ2-7; TRBD1 matches 7 bases in the middle. Material for sequencing was peripheral blood. The TCR was taken from a man aged 40-49 years with active or convalescent COVID-19. The DNA sequence reads TGTGCCAGCAGCGACAGGGTCTACGAGCAGTACTTC. This translates into CASSDRVYEQYF.